The 28 T cell receptor beta chains reported below all come from one sample, sequenced in a study of control samples from healthy donors and cancer patients. The assay was immunoSEQ multiplex PCR, and TCRdb's table has in-frame clones only and misses some. This table holds approximately 120,000 clones, roughly 87% found once. Sequencing used blood. Every receptor here comes from a man younger than 30 in good health.

The chain carries TRBV3-1 (or the pseudogene TRBV3-2) and TRBJ2-2; TRBD2 matches 7 bases. Germline trimming cut 3 bases from V and 5 bases from J; bases unmatched to any gene: 9. The germline V gene has CDR1 LGHDT and CDR2 YNNKEL (reference sequence). This CDR3 is built from 16 residues. The CDR3 DNA sequence: TGTGCCAGCAGCCAGGCTAGCGGATCTTTTACCGGGGAGCTGTTTTTT. It specifies CASSQASGSFTGELFF.

V is TRBV27 and J is TRBJ2-2; D may be TRBD2 (6 bases). V was trimmed by 3 bases and J by 4 bases, leaving 9 bases between them. Germline assignment: CDR1 MNHEY and CDR2 SMNVEV (reference sequence). CDR3 length equals 14 residues. CDR3 sequence: CASSLMGGTGELFF. In DNA, the CDR3 is TGTGCCAGCAGTTTGATGGGGGGCACCGGGGAGCTGTTTTTT.

About this clone: One junction end does not reproduce the germline sequence, and a read error may be involved. The gene calls are TRBV5-1 and TRBJ1-2, with 9 positions matching TRBD1. From germline, CDR1 is SGHRS and CDR2 YFSETQ. This CDR3 contains 12 residues. The CDR3 DNA sequence: TGCGCCAGCAGCTTGGGGACAGGGGTCTCCCTCTTC. Translating gives CASSLGTGVSLF.

The gene calls are TRBV14 and TRBJ2-1; TRBD2 aligns across 14 bases. J gave up 7 bases and V 1 base, and 9 bases lay outside the gene matches. CDR3 length: 18 amino acids. From germline, CDR1 is SGHDN and CDR2 FVKESK. CDR3 protein: CASSQGLAGGPRWNEQFF. In DNA form, the CDR3 reads TGTGCCAGCAGCCAAGGACTAGCGGGAGGGCCGAGGTGGAATGAGCAGTTCTTC.

The V and J genes are TRBV10-3 and TRBJ2-1; 10 bases align to TRBD2. Looked up from germline, CDR1 is ENHRY and CDR2 is SYGVKD. This CDR3 spans 16 amino acids. The V and J ends lost 2 bases and 2 bases, in that order; junction bases with no gene match: 3. The CDR3 is CAISEPGLAAYNEQFF. As DNA, the CDR3 is TGTGCCATCAGTGAGCCAGGACTAGCGGCCTACAATGAGCAGTTCTTC.

The V call is TRBV25-1, the J call TRBJ2-2, with D possibly being TRBD1 (6 bases). The CDR3 covers 15 residues. Germline V gene data show CDR1 as MGHDK and CDR2 as SYGVNS. V lost 9 bases, J lost 6 bases, and 20 bases lay in between. The CDR3 spells CASTQGFGRPGELFF. The CDR3 DNA sequence: TGTGCCAGTACTCAGGGGTTCGGTCGGCCCGGGGAGCTGTTTTTT.

The DNA for the CDR3 is TGTGCCAGCTCACGACAGGAAGGAGAGACCCAGTACTTC. Translation gives CASSRQEGETQYF. The chain employs TRBV18 and TRBJ2-5, with a possible D match to TRBD1 (6 bases). The CDR3 has 13 residues. The V and J ends lost 4 bases and 4 bases respectively, with 10 bases between them. Per the germline V gene, CDR1 is KGHSH and CDR2 is LQKENI.

The chain uses TRBV11-2 and TRBJ1-1; D not certain. V dropped 3 bases and J dropped 8 bases, with 16 bases sitting between them. The CDR3 consists of 14 residues. Per the germline V gene, CDR1 is SGHAT and CDR2 is FQNNGV. CDR3 sequence: CASSLGDRSVEAFF. The DNA for the CDR3 is TGTGCCAGCAGCTTGGGTGATAGATCCGTGGAAGCTTTCTTT.

The rearrangement links TRBV30 to TRBJ2-6; TRBD1 matches at 11 bases. The CDR3 runs to 17 residues. V gave up 2 bases and J gave up 2 bases; unmatched junction bases: 5. The V gene's germline CDR1 is GTSNPN and CDR2 SVGIG (reference sequence). The CDR3 DNA reads as TGTGCCTGGAGTATGAGGACAGGGGGCACTGGGGCCAACGTCCTGACTTTC. Translating it yields CAWSMRTGGTGANVLTF.

The V and J genes are TRBV7-8 and TRBJ1-6; D not resolved. Between the trimmed V and J ends, which lost 3 bases and 3 bases, there was a span of 15 bases. This CDR3 region has 17 residues. Germline V gene lookup returns CDR1 SGHVS and CDR2 FQNEAQ. The DNA for the CDR3 is TGTGCCAGCAGCTTGGCTGTGAGGGCGGACTATAATTCACCCCTCCACTTT. The encoded protein is CASSLAVRADYNSPLHF.

The V call is TRBV3-1 (or the pseudogene TRBV3-2), the J call TRBJ2-7; 9 bases are a match to TRBD2. With 4 bases clipped from V and 0 bases from J, the junction kept 16 bases outside the gene matches. CDR3 length equals 19 residues. Germline V gives CDR1 LGHDT, CDR2 YNNKEL (reference sequence). The CDR3: CASSPRSRFSGGSSYEQYF. In DNA form, the CDR3 reads TGTGCCAGCAGCCCCCGATCACGCTTTAGCGGGGGAAGCTCCTACGAGCAGTACTTC.

This chain links TRBV3-1 (or the pseudogene TRBV3-2) with TRBJ1-6; D is perhaps TRBD1 (6 bases). The CDR3 extends over 16 amino acids. Trimming took 5 bases from V and 0 from J, leaving 11 bases between them. Germline assignment: CDR1 LGHDT and CDR2 YNNKEL (reference sequence). As DNA, the CDR3 is TGTGCCAGCAGCAGCAGGGGTAACTCCTATAATTCACCCCTCCACTTT. The encoded protein is CASSSRGNSYNSPLHF.

The genes are TRBV6-5 and TRBJ2-1; 8 bases map to TRBD1. J gave up 15 bases and V 6 bases, and 10 bases lay outside the gene matches. Germline loops: CDR1 MNHEY, CDR2 SVGAGI. This CDR3 comprises 12 residues. The CDR3 region has the DNA TGTGCCAGCAGAACTGGACAGGGTTTTTTGTTCTTC. Translation gives CASRTGQGFLFF.

This rearrangement joins TRBV9 to TRBJ1-2, with 9 bases aligning to TRBD1. V gave up 3 bases and J gave up 4 bases; unmatched junction bases: 4. This CDR3 contains 14 residues. Germline CDR1 reads SGDLS; CDR2 reads YYNGEE. The CDR3 loop reads CASSANRGLYGYTF. The CDR3 DNA follows: TGTGCCAGCAGCGCAAACAGGGGGCTCTATGGCTACACCTTC.

J is TRBJ1-1 and V is TRBV30; D is unclear. The CDR3 consists of 10 residues. The ends were cut back, 7 bases at V and 11 bases at J, with 14 bases in the middle. Germline V CDR1 and CDR2: GTSNPN, SVGIG (reference sequence). Here the CDR3 reads CASTTKGAFF. The CDR3 nucleotides read TGTGCCTCAACTACTAAAGGGGCTTTCTTT.

This clone was detected only once. The CDR3 protein is CASSKVGEEGTNEKLFF. CDR3 nucleotides: TGTGCCAGCAGCAAAGTGGGGGAGGAAGGTACTAATGAAAAACTGTTTTTT. V gene TRBV21-1 combines with J gene TRBJ1-4. TRBV21-1 is labeled a pseudogene. CDR3 length: 17 amino acids.

The V call is TRBV7-9, the J call TRBJ1-1; D not resolved. The V gene's germline CDR1 is SEHNR and CDR2 FQNEAQ (reference sequence). CDR3 length equals 15 residues. Trimming stripped 1 base from V and 1 base from J, with 10 bases between. The CDR3 protein is CASSLVTSQNTEAFF. The CDR3 bases are TGTGCCAGCAGCTTAGTAACCAGCCAGAACACTGAAGCTTTCTTT.

The chain joins TRBV6-6 to TRBJ2-5, with TRBD1 matching over 9 bases. The CDR3 loop spans 15 amino acids. J was trimmed by 5 bases and V by 7 bases; bases with no gene match: 11. Germline V gives CDR1 MNHNY, CDR2 SVGAGI (reference sequence). The CDR3 is CASIRGDRDRETQYF. Written as DNA, the CDR3 is TGTGCCAGCATTAGGGGGGACAGGGATAGGGAGACCCAGTACTTC.

The rearrangement links TRBV10-1 to TRBJ2-7; no clear D gene. V was trimmed by 6 bases and J by 4 bases, leaving 13 bases between them. CDR3 size: 13 residues. Germline CDR1 reads WNHNN; CDR2 reads SYGVQD (reference sequence). Written as DNA, the CDR3 is TGCGCCAGCAGCAGATCAGATACATACGAGCAGTACTTC. This gives the protein CASSRSDTYEQYF.

This clone was seen a single time. The chain combines TRBV7-2 with TRBJ1-2; TRBD1 matches at 7 bases. The CDR3 is 12 residues long. V shed 4 bases, J shed 6 bases, and the junction held 2 bases outside the gene matches. Per the germline V gene, CDR1 is SGHTA and CDR2 is FQGNSA. The CDR3 loop reads CASSYDRDGYTF. The CDR3 DNA reads TGTGCCAGCAGCTATGACAGGGATGGCTACACCTTC.

The chain couples TRBV30 to TRBJ1-2; TRBD1 aligns across 8 bases. The CDR3 length is 13 residues. Trimming at V came to 2 bases and at J to 7 bases, leaving 6 bases not matched to a gene. Germline V gene lookup returns CDR1 GTSNPN and CDR2 SVGIG (reference sequence). Written as DNA, the CDR3 is TGTGCCTGGAGTATGCAGGGGGCTGGTGGCTACACCTTC. Residues: CAWSMQGAGGYTF.

The rearrangement joins TRBV10-2 to TRBJ1-1; no firm D call. Germline CDR1 and CDR2: WSHSY and SAAADI. The CDR3 is 10 amino acids. V lost 3 bases, J lost 7 bases, and 3 bases lay in between. The CDR3 DNA is TGCGCCAGCAGTGATGGTGAAGCTTTCTTT. Amino acids: CASSDGEAFF.

This chain connects TRBV7-9 to TRBJ2-3; 9 bases match TRBD2. The V gene end was trimmed by 5 bases and the J gene end by 1 base; junction bases not matched to a gene: 4. The germline V gene has CDR1 SEHNR and CDR2 FQNEAQ (reference sequence). This CDR3 is built from 15 residues. CDR3 nucleotides: TGTGCCAGCAGCCGAATAGCGGGGGGCACAGATACGCAGTATTTT. It is translated as CASSRIAGGTDTQYF.

The chain links TRBV7-3 to TRBJ2-1; the D call may be TRBD1 or TRBD2 (6 bases each). Per the germline V gene, CDR1 is SGHTA and CDR2 is FQGTGA. The ends were cut back, 5 bases at V and 9 bases at J, with 20 bases in the middle. The CDR3 is 15 residues long. In DNA, the CDR3 is TGTGCCAGCAGCCCTATAGGGGGAGGATGGAGTGAGCAGTTCTTC. Protein sequence: CASSPIGGGWSEQFF. The full variable domain, rest sourced from reference TRBV7-3 and TRBJ2-1, is GAGVSQTPSNKVTEKGKYVELRCDPISGHTALYWYRQSLGQGPEFLIYFQGTGAADDSGLPNDRFFAVRPEGSVSTLKIQRTERGDSAVYLCASSPIGGGWSEQFFGPGTRLTVL.

This chain links TRBV5-1 with TRBJ2-7, with TRBD1 identical over 8 bases. Germline V lookup: CDR1 SGHRS, CDR2 YFSETQ. CDR3 size: 15 residues. With V trimmed by 0 bases and J by 3 bases, 5 bases remained unmatched. Written as DNA, the CDR3 is TGCGCCAGCAGCTTGGCTGGGACAGGAAACTACGAGCAGTACTTC. The encoded protein is CASSLAGTGNYEQYF.

The chain combines TRBV18 with TRBJ2-7; TRBD2 is a possible D gene (6 bases). The CDR3 is 13 amino acids. Germline values: CDR1 KGHSH, CDR2 LQKENI. Trimming left V 2 bases short and J 3 bases short, with 8 bases between. CDR3 amino acids: CASSPMGGYEQYF. The CDR3 DNA sequence: TGTGCCAGCTCACCAATGGGGGGCTACGAGCAGTACTTC.

This chain links TRBV7-2 with TRBJ2-1; D gene unclear. V lost 1 base, J lost 2 bases, and 9 bases lay in between. Germline loops: CDR1 SGHTA, CDR2 FQGNSA. CDR3 length: 15 residues. The CDR3 loop is CASSLELNTYNEQFF. The CDR3 DNA reads TGTGCCAGCAGCTTAGAGTTAAACACCTACAATGAGCAGTTCTTC.

This clone was recorded only once. The chain couples TRBV19 to TRBJ2-7; 8 nucleotides line up with TRBD2. This CDR3 has 13 amino acids. With V trimmed by 5 bases and J by 5 bases, 5 bases remained unmatched. The germline gives CDR1 LNHDA, CDR2 SQIVND (reference sequence). The CDR3 reads CASSREGIHEQYF. The CDR3 nucleotides read TGTGCCAGTAGTCGGGAGGGGATCCACGAGCAGTACTTC.